A selection of T cell receptor beta chains follows, all from one sample in a study of spatial heterogeneity in lung cancer. TCRdb passed the 5' RACE reads through MiXCR, listing each CDR3 protein once. The data contain 48,000 or so distinct CDR3 sequences, about 5.8% of them singletons. Source: PBMCs, taken at surgery. Receptors were obtained from a male donor with early-stage non-small cell lung cancer. The CDR3 runs from the conserved cysteine through the conserved F or W. The order of the fields is CDR3 protein, CDR3 DNA, J gene, V gene, clone size, D gene. D genes are given only for firm matches. Clone size is shown for a subset of rows, as once, few, many or a class of expanded clone.

CASSPGQWNTEAFF TGTGCCAGCAGCCCGGGACAATGGAACACTGAAGCTTTCTTT TRBJ1-1 TRBV28 - -
CSAHYPQGPGELFF TGCAGTGCTCACTACCCTCAAGGGCCCGGGGAGCTGTTTTTT TRBJ2-2 TRBV20-1 many -
CSAREEFGGNTEAFF TGCAGTGCTAGAGAAGAGTTCGGGGGGAACACTGAAGCTTTCTTT TRBJ1-1 TRBV20-1 many -
CSALGDRGLGVYNEQFF TGCAGTGCCCTGGGGGACAGGGGGTTAGGAGTCTACAATGAGCAGTTCTTC TRBJ2-1 TRBV20-1 many TRBD1
CASTSGESINEKLFF TGCGCCAGCACCTCTGGAGAATCTATTAATGAAAAACTGTTTTTT TRBJ1-4 TRBV10-2 many -
CASSLLPEQGPNYGYTF TGTGCCAGCAGCTTATTGCCCGAACAGGGACCGAACTATGGCTACACCTTC TRBJ1-2 TRBV7-9 medium-sized -
CASSYRGRQETQYF TGTGCCAGCAGTTATAGGGGCCGCCAAGAGACCCAGTACTTC TRBJ2-5 TRBV7-8 many -
CASGLGDGRDYEQYF TGTGCTAGTGGTTTGGGGGACGGGAGGGACTACGAGCAGTACTTC TRBJ2-7 TRBV12-5 many TRBD2
CASSLSRLAGYEQYF TGTGCCAGCAGTTTATCCCGACTAGCGGGGTACGAGCAGTACTTC TRBJ2-7 TRBV27 many TRBD2
CASSPLADSPLHF TGTGCCAGCAGCCCCCTAGCGGATTCACCCCTCCACTTT TRBJ1-6 TRBV11-2 - -
CASSFLTGNYEQYF TGTGCCAGCAGCTTTTTGACAGGGAACTACGAGCAGTACTTC TRBJ2-7 TRBV7-9 - TRBD1
CASSLDGQAQETQYF TGTGCCAGCAGCTTAGACGGACAGGCCCAAGAGACCCAGTACTTC TRBJ2-5 TRBV11-2 few TRBD1
CASSAMATKETQYF TGTGCCAGCAGCGCGATGGCTACGAAAGAGACCCAGTACTTC TRBJ2-5 TRBV7-2 many -